Listed below are T cell receptor beta chains from one sample, sequenced in a study of blood T cell repertoires in COVID-19. TCRdb's copy holds only in-frame clones and misses some; the assay was immunoSEQ multiplex PCR. Of roughly 150,000 clones detected, 80% appear once; the ten largest clones hold approximately 0.5%. The sequencing sample was made of peripheral blood. These receptors were collected from a man aged 55-75 years with acute or convalescent COVID-19. Both conserved end residues are part of each CDR3. The D gene is left open where the match is weak. Size tells how often a clone was seen (once, few, many) or the class of an expanded clone, and some rows leave it out.

d_call cdr3_length j_call clone_size v_call cdr3_aa cdr3_nt
NA 17 TRBJ1-3 NA TRBV14 CASSHLLGTPHGNTIYF TGTGCCAGCAGCCACTTGCTTGGGACACCTCATGGAAACACCATATATTTT
TRBD2 15 TRBJ2-2 NA TRBV7-2 CASSSFGGGLGELFF TGTGCCAGCAGCTCCTTTGGCGGGGGGCTCGGGGAGCTGTTTTTT
NA 19 TRBJ1-2 NA TRBV3-1/TRBV3-2 CASSQDIMLSLIGGYGYTF TGTGCCAGCAGCCAAGATATTATGTTGTCTCTCATCGGGGGCTATGGCTACACCTTC
TRBD1 16 TRBJ1-5 NA TRBV19 CASSILGTGGDQPQHF TGTGCCAGTAGTATACTCGGGACAGGGGGGGATCAGCCCCAGCATTTT
TRBD2 15 TRBJ2-1 once TRBV7-9 CASSHRLAAYNEQFF TGTGCCAGCAGCCATCGACTAGCGGCCTACAATGAGCAGTTCTTC
TRBD2 17 TRBJ2-1 NA TRBV3-1/TRBV3-2 CASSQDPAGLAGNEQFF TGTGCCAGCAGCCAAGATCCGGCTGGACTAGCGGGCAATGAGCAGTTCTTC
TRBD1 14 TRBJ1-1 NA TRBV18 CASSSTGADTEAFF TGTGCCAGCTCATCGACAGGGGCAGACACTGAAGCTTTCTTT
NA 15 TRBJ1-4 NA TRBV5-8 CASSLLGTENEKLFF TGTGCCAGCAGCTTATTGGGTACAGAAAATGAAAAACTGTTTTTT
NA 16 TRBJ2-6 NA TRBV5-1 CASSLGGGAGANVLTF TGCGCCAGCAGCTTGGGTGGGGGCGCGGGGGCCAACGTCCTGACTTTC
NA 16 TRBJ1-6 NA TRBV4-1 CASSQGPHTYNSPLHF TGCGCCAGCAGCCAAGGTCCACATACCTATAATTCACCCCTCCACTTT
TRBD1 16 TRBJ1-3 NA TRBV7-3 CASSRDSSISGNTIYF TGTGCCAGCAGTCGGGACAGCAGCATCTCTGGAAACACCATATATTTT